The 23 T cell receptor beta chains reported below all come from one sample, sequenced in a study of cytomegalovirus exposure and HLA in healthy donors. This PCR relied on a set of 60 Vbeta primers and 13 Jbeta primers. Method: immunoSEQ multiplex PCR; TCRdb's copy keeps in-frame clones and lacks some. The table has under 200,000 clones, about 85% seen once. Source material: PBMCs. All receptors come from a man aged 50 to 60 in good health and CMV-seronegative.

The chain employs TRBV7-2 and TRBJ2-5; tentative D call: TRBD1 (5 bases). This CDR3 has 15 amino acids. Germline V gives CDR1 SGHTA, CDR2 FQGNSA. Trimming left V 2 bases short and J 5 bases short, with 15 bases between. CDR3 in DNA: TGTGCCAGCAGCTTACAGGGTTCGTTATTGGAGACCCAGTACTTC. Translated, it gives CASSLQGSLLETQYF.

The chain couples TRBV5-3 to TRBJ2-1, with D tentatively TRBD1 (5 bases). TRBV5-3 is an ORF, with its function uncertain. Deletions cut 3 bases from V and 0 bases from J, with 13 bases between. The length of the CDR3 is 16 residues. CDR3 sequence reads: CARSWPDNPSYNEQFF. In DNA form, the CDR3 reads TGTGCCAGAAGCTGGCCGGACAACCCCTCCTACAATGAGCAGTTCTTC.

This chain connects TRBV5-1 to TRBJ2-7; a weak D match, TRBD1 (5 bases). The CDR3 covers 15 residues. V was shortened by 3 bases and J by 2 bases, with 15 bases between the two germline ends. Germline assignment: CDR1 SGHRS and CDR2 YFSETQ. The CDR3 region has the DNA TGCGCCAGCAGCTCCTTTCTGGGGCTCGCCTACGAGCAGTACTTC. Residues: CASSSFLGLAYEQYF.

In its sample, this clone was seen a few times. Other DNA sequences of this sample code for an identical CDR3. The gene calls are TRBV6-5 and TRBJ2-7; D is perhaps TRBD1 (5 bases). The CDR3 is 15 amino acids. V shed 2 bases and J shed 0 bases, with 11 bases lying between them. Germline assignment: CDR1 MNHEY and CDR2 SVGAGI. The CDR3 sequence: CASSYRGGSSYEQYF. The CDR3 DNA reads as TGTGCCAGCAGTTACAGGGGTGGCAGCTCCTACGAGCAGTACTTC.

V and J are TRBV11-2 and TRBJ2-3; D may be TRBD1 (7 bases). Trimming left V 5 bases short and J 0 bases short, with 18 bases between. CDR3 size: 17 residues. Germline V CDR1 and CDR2: SGHAT, FQNNGV. CDR3 nucleotide sequence: TGTGCCAGCAGCGTCCCCTCCGCAGGGGGGAGCACAGATACGCAGTATTTT. Amino acid sequence: CASSVPSAGGSTDTQYF.

Regarding this clone: The germline gene is not matched at one end of the junction; a read error may be the cause. The chain links TRBV7-9 to TRBJ2-5, with a tentative D call TRBD1 (6 bases). Germline CDR1 and CDR2: SEHNR and FQNEAQ (reference sequence). CDR3 size: 15 residues. CDR3 loop: CSSSLASRGYETQYF. CDR3 DNA sequence: TGTTCCAGCAGCTTAGCGTCCAGGGGCTATGAGACCCAGTACTTC.

The rearrangement joins TRBV7-2 to TRBJ2-1; 11 nucleotides line up with TRBD1. Trimming at V came to 0 bases and at J to 7 bases, leaving 5 bases not matched to a gene. The CDR3 length is 16 residues. Germline V gives CDR1 SGHTA, CDR2 FQGNSA. The CDR3 loop is CASSLAGTGGRNEQFF. The CDR3 nucleotides are TGTGCCAGCAGCTTAGCCGGGACAGGGGGAAGAAATGAGCAGTTCTTC.

This clone was observed a few times. The chain has TRBV6-1 and TRBJ2-2; a possible D gene is TRBD1 (5 bases). CDR3 length: 15 residues. Between the trimmed V and J ends, which lost 3 bases and 1 base, there was a span of 9 bases. The V gene's germline CDR1 is MNHNS and CDR2 SASEGT. The CDR3 DNA sequence: TGTGCCAGCAGTGACAGGGATTTGAACACCGGGGAGCTGTTTTTT. Translating it yields CASSDRDLNTGELFF.

V is TRBV7-2 and J is TRBJ2-1, with TRBD1 identical over 8 bases. V trimming: 5 bases; J trimming: 4 bases; junction bases outside the gene matches: 7. Germline V gene data show CDR1 as SGHTA and CDR2 as FQGNSA. This CDR3 region has 15 residues. CDR3 nucleotides: TGTGCCAGCAGCCAACAGGGGGGCTTATACAATGAGCAGTTCTTC. Its translation is CASSQQGGLYNEQFF.

The chain uses TRBV9 and TRBJ1-6; tentative D call: TRBD1 (6 bases). CDR1 SGDLS and CDR2 YYNGEE come from the germline V gene. This CDR3 spans 17 amino acids. V shed 3 bases and J shed 5 bases, with 18 bases lying between them. CDR3 residues: CASSEKGDPRNNSPLHF. DNA for the CDR3: TGTGCCAGCAGCGAGAAGGGGGACCCGAGAAATAATTCACCCCTCCACTTT. Full variable domain (rest looked up from reference TRBV9 and TRBJ1-6): DSGVTQTPKHLITATGQRVTLRCSPRSGDLSVYWYQQSLDQGLQFLIQYYNGEERAKGNILERFSAQQFPDLHSELNLSSLELGDSALYFCASSEKGDPRNNSPLHFGNGTRLTVT.

CDR3 coding DNA: TGCGCCAGCAGCTTGGGGGGAGCCCCCTCCTACAATGAGCAGTTCTTC. The encoded protein is CASSLGGAPSYNEQFF. The chain couples TRBV5-1 to TRBJ2-1; weak D call: TRBD2 (5 bases). The CDR3 is 16 residues long. V shed 0 bases and J shed 0 bases, with 10 bases lying between them. The germline gives CDR1 SGHRS, CDR2 YFSETQ.

V and J are TRBV12-5 and TRBJ1-1; 7 bases line up with TRBD1. The CDR3 is 12 amino acids. Germline values: CDR1 LGHNT, CDR2 FRNRAP. J gave up 10 bases and V 6 bases, and 8 bases lay outside the gene matches. The CDR3 bases are TGTGCTAGTGGGGACCGACAGGGTTCAGCTTTCTTT. It specifies CASGDRQGSAFF.

The chain is built from TRBV4-3 and TRBJ1-4; TRBD1 matches at 10 bases. The CDR3 has 17 residues. Germline CDR1 is LGHNA and CDR2 is YSLEER. The J segment lost 7 bases and the V segment lost 4 bases, leaving 12 bases of the junction unmatched. Written as DNA, the CDR3 is TGCGCCAGCAGCCCAGGCACGGGACAGGGGTTTCTTGAAAAACTGTTTTTT. Translating gives CASSPGTGQGFLEKLFF.

This chain joins TRBV5-1 and TRBJ1-1; no reliable D call. The CDR3 contains 16 residues. The germline V and J ends were trimmed by 0 bases and 0 bases, with 12 bases remaining between them. Germline V gene lookup returns CDR1 SGHRS and CDR2 YFSETQ. In nucleotides, the CDR3 is TGCGCCAGCAGCTTGGGCCTATTACAGATGAACACTGAAGCTTTCTTT. It specifies CASSLGLLQMNTEAFF. Combining the CDR3 with reference TRBV5-1 and TRBJ1-1 gives the whole variable domain KAGVTQTPRYLIKTRGQQVTLSCSPISGHRSVSWYQQTPGQGLQFLFEYFSETQRNKGNFPGRFSGRQFSNSRSEMNVSTLELGDSALYLCASSLGLLQMNTEAFFGQGTRLTVV.

This chain uses TRBV7-2 with TRBJ2-7; a weak D match, TRBD2 (6 bases). The germline gives CDR1 SGHTA, CDR2 FQGNSA. Deletions cut 4 bases from V and 0 bases from J, with 13 bases between. The CDR3 consists of 15 residues. The CDR3 nucleotides are TGTGCCAGCAGCTCCGGGGGTAGGGCCTCCTACGAGCAGTACTTC. Its translation is CASSSGGRASYEQYF. Complete variable domain (other parts from reference TRBV7-2 and TRBJ2-7): GAGVSQSPSNKVTEKGKDVELRCDPISGHTALYWYRQSLGQGLEFLIYFQGNSAPDKSGLPSDRFSAERTGGSVSTLTIQRTQQEDSAVYLCASSSGGRASYEQYFGPGTRLTVT.

V is TRBV4-1 and J is TRBJ1-6, with TRBD1 as a possible D gene (5 bases). With 8 bases removed from V and 9 bases from J, the gap between germline ends came to 17 bases. In germline, CDR1 is MGHRA, CDR2 YSYEKL. This CDR3 comprises 14 residues. CDR3 bases: TGCGCCAGCGCGCCTGCGGGGGACGGTTCACCCCTCCACTTT. Protein sequence: CASAPAGDGSPLHF.

The chain couples TRBV7-2 to TRBJ1-2; no definite D call. Trimming stripped 5 bases from V and 5 bases from J, with 18 bases between. The length of the CDR3 is 15 residues. Looked up from germline, CDR1 is SGHTA and CDR2 is FQGNSA. The DNA of the CDR3 is TGTGCCAGCAGCACTGATTCGGACGGGATATATGGCTACACCTTC. This sequence encodes CASSTDSDGIYGYTF.

The chain recombines TRBV5-5 with TRBJ1-4; no reliable D call. Germline V CDR1 and CDR2: SGHKS, YYEKEE (reference sequence). This CDR3 region has 15 residues. Trimming stripped 4 bases from V and 0 bases from J, with 10 bases between. CDR3 in DNA: TGTGCCAGCAGCGTGACTGGTGCAACTAATGAAAAACTGTTTTTT. This gives the protein CASSVTGATNEKLFF.

The V gene is TRBV7-2, the J gene TRBJ2-3; 11 positions agree with TRBD2. The CDR3 has 18 residues. Germline CDR1 and CDR2: SGHTA and FQGNSA. V lost 5 bases and J lost 2; bases outside the gene matches: 12. The CDR3 loop reads CASSPDSPGLAATDTQYF. The CDR3 nucleotides read TGTGCCAGCAGCCCCGACTCCCCGGGACTAGCGGCCACAGATACGCAGTATTTT.

The DNA for the CDR3 is TGTGCCAGCAGGCAGACAGGGGCGATCGGGGAGCTGTTTTTT. Translating it yields CASRQTGAIGELFF. V and J are TRBV2 and TRBJ2-2, with 8 bases lining up with TRBD1. V was clipped by 6 bases and J by 7 bases; unmatched bases: 7. CDR1 and CDR2 from the germline V gene are SNHLY and FYNNEI. The CDR3 extends over 14 amino acids.

The gene calls are TRBV9 and TRBJ2-5, with 11 bases matching TRBD1. Germline-derived CDR1 and CDR2 are SGDLS and YYNGEE. This CDR3 is 17 amino acids long. V shed 0 bases and J 5 bases; nucleotides not matched to a gene: 9. The CDR3 DNA reads TGTGCCAGCAGCGTAGTGGGGACAGGGGGTGTCGGGGAGACCCAGTACTTC. It specifies CASSVVGTGGVGETQYF.

Concerning this clone: Other DNA sequences in the same sample also yield this CDR3. The chain employs TRBV10-3 and TRBJ1-1; D remains unclear. The V end lost 3 bases, the J end lost 1 base, and 6 bases lay between the germline ends. CDR1 ENHRY and CDR2 SYGVKD come from the germline V gene. CDR3 size: 13 residues. The CDR3 spells CAISEGRNTEAFF. In DNA, the CDR3 is TGTGCCATCAGTGAAGGGAGGAACACTGAAGCTTTCTTT.

J is TRBJ2-5 and V is TRBV9; 11 bases are shared with TRBD2. Unmatched junction bases numbered 1, after V lost 3 bases and J lost 3 bases. The CDR3 loop spans 14 amino acids. CDR1 is SGDLS, CDR2 YYNGEE, per germline. In DNA, the CDR3 is TGTGCCAGCAGCGCGACTAGCGGGGAAGAGACCCAGTACTTC. Translated, it gives CASSATSGEETQYF.